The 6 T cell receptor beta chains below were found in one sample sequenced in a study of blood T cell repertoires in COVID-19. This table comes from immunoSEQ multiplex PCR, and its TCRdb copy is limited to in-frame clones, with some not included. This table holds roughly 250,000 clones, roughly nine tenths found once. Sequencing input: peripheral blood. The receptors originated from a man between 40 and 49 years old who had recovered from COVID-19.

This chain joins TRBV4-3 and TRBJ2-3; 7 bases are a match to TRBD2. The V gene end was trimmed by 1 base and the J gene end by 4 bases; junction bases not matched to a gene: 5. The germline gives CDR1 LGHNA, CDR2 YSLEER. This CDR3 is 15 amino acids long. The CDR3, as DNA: TGCGCCAGCAGCCAAGTACTAGCGAGGGCAGATACGCAGTATTTT. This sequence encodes CASSQVLARADTQYF.

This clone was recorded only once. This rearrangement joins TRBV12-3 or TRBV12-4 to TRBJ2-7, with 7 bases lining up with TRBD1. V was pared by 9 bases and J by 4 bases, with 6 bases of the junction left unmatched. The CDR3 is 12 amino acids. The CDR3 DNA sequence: TGTGCCAGTGGGACAGTACCGTACGAGCAGTACTTC. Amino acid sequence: CASGTVPYEQYF.

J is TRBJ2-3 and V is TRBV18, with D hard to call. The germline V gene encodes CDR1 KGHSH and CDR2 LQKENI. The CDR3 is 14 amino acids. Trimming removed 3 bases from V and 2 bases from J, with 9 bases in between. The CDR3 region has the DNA TGTGCCAGCTCACCCGGGTCAATCACAGATACGCAGTATTTT. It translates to CASSPGSITDTQYF.

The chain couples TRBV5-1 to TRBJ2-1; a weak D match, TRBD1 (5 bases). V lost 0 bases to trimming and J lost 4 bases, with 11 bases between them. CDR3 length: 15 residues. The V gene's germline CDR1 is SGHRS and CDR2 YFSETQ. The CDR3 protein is CASSLAFTGYNEQFF. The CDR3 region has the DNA TGCGCCAGCAGCTTGGCCTTTACAGGTTACAATGAGCAGTTCTTC. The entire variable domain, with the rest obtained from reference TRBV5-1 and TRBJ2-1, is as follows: KAGVTQTPRYLIKTRGQQVTLSCSPISGHRSVSWYQQTPGQGLQFLFEYFSETQRNKGNFPGRFSGRQFSNSRSEMNVSTLELGDSALYLCASSLAFTGYNEQFFGPGTRLTVL.

The CDR3, as DNA: TGTGCCAGTAGTATCCCCCTGGGGACAGCCAACACTGAAGCTTTCTTT. Protein sequence: CASSIPLGTANTEAFF. This rearrangement joins TRBV19 to TRBJ1-1; 7 nucleotides agree with TRBD1. V trimming: 3 bases; J trimming: 2 bases; junction bases outside the gene matches: 9. Per germline, CDR1 LNHDA and CDR2 SQIVND (reference sequence). This CDR3 spans 16 amino acids.

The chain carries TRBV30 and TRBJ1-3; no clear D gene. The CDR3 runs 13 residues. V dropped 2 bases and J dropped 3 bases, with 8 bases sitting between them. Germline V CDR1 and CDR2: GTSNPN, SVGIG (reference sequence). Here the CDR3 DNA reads TGTGCCTGGAGTTTCCGCGGTGGAAACACCATATATTTT. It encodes CAWSFRGGNTIYF.